Following are 21 T cell receptor beta chains from one sample sequenced in a study of tumor and adjacent non-tumor tissue in lung cancer listed by TCRdb under 2018. RNA was isolated from bulk, unsorted tissue, and RNA quality was assessed with a NanoDrop ND-1000 and an Agilent 2100. Receptor libraries were prepared by multiplex PCR. TCRdb records Illumina HiSeq 2500 as the sequencer. TCRbeta libraries were built by three rounds of nested PCR using primers (Table S4), following protocols modified from ARM-PCR. TCRdb passed the public sequencing reads through fastp at Q25 and MiXCR, retaining productive beta sequences. Records with the same CDR3 protein are collapsed into one entry carrying the most frequent genes and DNA. For this sample there are about 85,000 distinct CDR3 sequences; around 57% appear just once. The ten largest clones add up to around 15% of the sample. Sequencing was done on a sample of lung tumor tissue. The receptors were sampled from a man in his sixties or seventies with non-small cell lung cancer.

Points on this clonotype: The junction differs from germline at one of its ends, possibly a read error. The chain employs TRBV20-1 and TRBJ2-7; D ambiguous. The CDR3 loop spans 14 amino acids. CDR1 and CDR2 from the germline V gene are DFQATT and SNEGSKA (reference sequence). CDR3 region: CSARDRRRTYEQYF. CDR3 DNA sequence: TGCAGTGCTAGAGATCGCCGGCGCACCTACGAGCAATACTTC.

This clonotype qualifies as medium-sized. The chain employs TRBV11-2 and TRBJ2-2; D call uncertain. The germline V gene encodes CDR1 SGHAT and CDR2 FQNNGV. The CDR3 spans 12 residues. Trimming removed 5 bases from V and 9 bases from J, with 10 bases in between. This CDR3 is CASSPYRRELFF. CDR3 DNA sequence: TGTGCCAGCAGCCCCTATCGCCGGGAGCTGTTTTTT.

The V call is TRBV11-2, the J call TRBJ2-7; 12 bases align to TRBD2. The CDR3 covers 14 residues. Germline CDR1 reads SGHAT; CDR2 reads FQNNGV. The V gene end was trimmed by 6 bases and the J gene end by 8 bases; junction bases not matched to a gene: 8. This chain's CDR3 is CASRPSGGVYKQYF. CDR3 nucleotide sequence: TGTGCCAGCAGACCTAGCGGGGGGGTGTACAAGCAGTACTTC.

Concerning this clonotype: This may be a read error: a much more frequent sequence differs by one nucleotide. This chain uses TRBV10-3 with TRBJ2-3, with 9 bases identical to TRBD1. V dropped 4 bases and J dropped 5; count of bases not matched to a gene: 7. CDR3 length equals 15 residues. Germline CDR1 reads ENHRY; CDR2 reads SYGVKD. This CDR3 is CAISAPGQGIDTQYF. The CDR3 DNA reads as TGTGCCATCAGTGCGCCGGGACAGGGAATAGATACGCAGTATTTT.

The sample holds many counts of this clonotype. J is TRBJ2-5 and V is TRBV12-3 or TRBV12-4; 8 nucleotides align to TRBD1. The CDR3 is made up of 15 amino acids. V shed 5 bases, J shed 5 bases, and the junction held 10 bases outside the gene matches. The CDR3, as DNA: TGTGCCAGCAGTATCTCCACAGGGGGAAGTGAGACCCAGTACTTC. Protein product: CASSISTGGSETQYF.

Details on this clonotype: Compared with germline, one end of the junction differs, possibly owing to a read error. V usage is TRBV6-1 and J usage is TRBJ2-3; D tentatively reads TRBD1 or TRBD2 (5 bases each). Germline values: CDR1 MNHNS, CDR2 SASEGT. CDR3 length: 16 residues. Here the CDR3 reads CASSEAFNGDADTQYF. As DNA, the CDR3 is TGCGCCAGCAGTGAAGCCTTTAACGGGGACGCAGATACGCAGTATTTT.

This clonotype came up once. The final CDR3 position lacks the conserved phenylalanine or tryptophan, pointing to a likely read error. The rearrangement links TRBV20-1 to TRBJ2-3, with no clear D. The V end was cut by 6 bases, the J end by 1 base, with 2 bases between. CDR3 length equals 10 residues. Looked up from germline, CDR1 is DFQATT and CDR2 is SNEGSKA (reference sequence). CDR3 in amino acids: CSAGTDTQYS. DNA of the CDR3: TGCAGTGCGGGCACAGATACGCAGTATTCT.

The chain has TRBV29-1 and TRBJ2-2; D not resolved. CDR3 length equals 13 residues. V was shortened by 4 bases and J by 13 bases, with 19 bases between the two germline ends. Germline-derived CDR1 and CDR2 are SQVTM and ANQGSEA. The DNA for the CDR3 is TGCAGCGTTGTTGTGAAGAACACCGTGGGGCTGTTTTTT. This codes for CSVVVKNTVGLFF.

As regards this clonotype: One junction end does not reproduce the germline sequence, and a read error may be involved. The rearrangement uses TRBV10-3 and TRBJ1-1; 10 nucleotides line up with TRBD1. The CDR3 covers 14 residues. Looked up from germline, CDR1 is ENHRY and CDR2 is SYGVKD. The CDR3 reads CAIVKDRGYTEAFF. DNA of the CDR3: TGTGCCATCGTGAAGGACAGGGGGTATACTGAAGCTTTCTTC.

Concerning this clonotype itself: A much larger clone is a single base away; this may be a read error. The chain links TRBV14 to TRBJ2-3, with TRBD2 as a possible D gene (5 bases). CDR1 and CDR2 from the germline V gene are SGHDN and FVKESK. The CDR3 length is 17 residues. The V end was cut by 0 bases, the J end by 2 bases, with 15 bases between. CDR3 nucleotide sequence: TGTGCCAGCAGCCAAGATTATGAAGCGGCCCCCACAGATACGCAGTATTTT. It specifies CASSQDYEAAPTDTQYF. Full variable domain (remainder filled in from reference TRBV14 and TRBJ2-3): EAGVTQFPSHSVIEKGQTVTLRCDPISGHDNLYWYRRVMGKEIKFLLHFVKESKQDESGMPNNRFLAERTGGTYSTLKVQPAELEDSGVYFCASSQDYEAAPTDTQYFGPGTRLTVL.

This rearrangement joins TRBV7-8 to TRBJ2-1, with 9 nucleotides matching TRBD2. Germline V CDR1 and CDR2: SGHVS, FQNEAQ. The CDR3 loop spans 18 amino acids. The V gene end was trimmed by 0 bases and the J gene end by 5 bases; junction bases not matched to a gene: 11. CDR3 DNA: TGTGCCAGCAGCTTAGCAGGGTTACAGCGGGAGGATGACAATGAGCAGTTCTTC. Translated, it gives CASSLAGLQREDDNEQFF.

This clonotype occurred many times. V and J are TRBV5-1 and TRBJ2-7; D is ambiguous. Germline CDR1 reads SGHRS; CDR2 reads YFSETQ. The CDR3 has 12 amino acids. V lost 8 bases and J 4 bases, leaving 13 bases between the germline ends. CDR3 DNA: TGCGCCAGTAGCCCGGGCCTTTACGAGCAGTACTTC. Encoded protein: CASSPGLYEQYF.

This clonotype was detected many times. V gene TRBV29-1 combines with J gene TRBJ2-1; 11 nucleotides align to TRBD2. The V gene end was trimmed by 4 bases and the J gene end by 0 bases; junction bases not matched to a gene: 8. Germline assignment: CDR1 SQVTM and CDR2 ANQGSEA. The length of the CDR3 is 17 residues. The CDR3 bases are TGCAGCGTTGGGGGACTAGCGGCTGAGAGCTCCTACAATGAGCAGTTCTTC. Amino acid sequence: CSVGGLAAESSYNEQFF.

Note on this clonotype: The junction shows a germline mismatch at one end, possibly a read error. The chain has TRBV20-1 and TRBJ2-4, with TRBD2 as a possible D gene (5 bases). The CDR3 has 12 residues. Germline assignment: CDR1 DFQATT and CDR2 SNEGSKA (reference sequence). Here the CDR3 DNA reads TGCAGTGCTAGAGATGGGTCTCGGGGAAGCTTTTTC. Its translation is CSARDGSRGSFF.

In the case of this clonotype: A read error may produce the germline difference seen at one junction end. The chain uses TRBV12-3 or TRBV12-4 and TRBJ1-5; D gene unclear. CDR3 size: 13 residues. In DNA form, the CDR3 reads TGTGCCAGCAGTTCCAGTGGCAATCAGGCCCAGCATTTT. This sequence encodes CASSSSGNQAQHF.

Ten or more counts support this clonotype. A much larger clone lies a single base off, so this may be a read error. The J gene is TRBJ1-1, the V gene TRBV4-2; 8 nucleotides align to TRBD1. The germline gives CDR1 LGHNA, CDR2 YNFKEQ. The CDR3 loop spans 21 amino acids. This CDR3 reads CVSSQEVRFRLTGTGLFGAFF. CDR3 bases: TGTGTCAGCAGCCAAGAAGTCCGATTCCGACTAACCGGGACAGGATTATTTGGAGCTTTCTTT.

In its sample, this clonotype was seen once. The CDR3 sequence: CVNREGVRYGYTF. The CDR3 coding sequence is TGTGTCAACCGAGAGGGGGTGCGATATGGCTACACCTTC. The chain joins TRBV6-1 to TRBJ1-2; the D gene is possibly TRBD1 (6 bases). Germline V gives CDR1 MNHNS, CDR2 SASEGT. The CDR3 is 13 amino acids.

The chain links TRBV11-2 to TRBJ2-6; TRBD1 matches at 7 bases. Germline values: CDR1 SGHAT, CDR2 FQNNGV. The J segment lost 9 bases and the V segment lost 4 bases, leaving 21 bases of the junction unmatched. This CDR3 comprises 19 residues. In DNA, the CDR3 is TGTGCCAGCAGCTCCCCGAGGGGAAGAGGGGGCTCCTGGGTCAACGTCCTGACTTTC. This gives the protein CASSSPRGRGGSWVNVLTF.

Turning to this clonotype: A read error may account for a junction end that differs from germline. V and J are TRBV6-5 and TRBJ1-2, with D perhaps TRBD1 (6 bases). CDR1 is MNHEY, CDR2 SVGAGI, per germline. The CDR3 is made up of 15 amino acids. CDR3 protein: CASNTEGTRLYGYSF. The DNA for the CDR3 is TGTGCCAGCAATACCGAAGGGACAAGGCTCTATGGCTACAGCTTC.

Comment on this clonotype: With a much larger clone just one base away, this may be a read error. This sequence joins TRBV10-3 and TRBJ1-2, with D perhaps TRBD1 (5 bases). V was shortened by 6 bases and J by 6 bases, with 17 bases between the two germline ends. This CDR3 has 14 residues. The germline V gene encodes CDR1 ENHRY and CDR2 SYGVKD. CDR3 nucleotide sequence: TGTGCCATCAGGGAACGGGGGGGGGTCAATGGCTACACCTTC. Encoded protein: CAIRERGGVNGYTF.

This clonotype came up many times. The chain carries TRBV20-1 and TRBJ2-7; TRBD1 matches at 7 bases. The CDR3 sequence is 14 residues long. The ends lost 3 bases at V and 5 bases at J; junction bases unmatched: 10. Germline V lookup: CDR1 DFQATT, CDR2 SNEGSKA (reference sequence). CDR3 amino acids: CSARRGTGVHEQYF. The CDR3 region has the DNA TGCAGTGCTAGGAGAGGTACAGGGGTCCACGAGCAGTACTTC.